These 3 T cell receptor beta chains were sequenced from one sample in a study of memory CD4+ T cells and cytomegalovirus serostatus. Assay: immunoSEQ multiplex PCR; the TCRdb copy retains only in-frame clones and omits some. The sample has 50,000 or so clones, 65% to 85% seen once. Single viable CD3+CD4+CD8-CD45RO+ cells were sorted as the memory CD4+ T cells. The specimen sequenced was memory CD4+ T cells from blood. These receptors were taken from an adult in good health and CMV-seropositive.

The V gene is TRBV18, the J gene TRBJ1-2; perhaps TRBD1 as D (5 bases). Germline values: CDR1 KGHSH, CDR2 LQKENI. With 3 bases removed from V and 5 bases from J, the gap between germline ends came to 13 bases. The CDR3 has 14 amino acids. CDR3 amino acids: CASSPDSLGYGYTF. In DNA, the CDR3 is TGTGCCAGCTCACCCGACAGTCTTGGGTATGGCTACACCTTC.

The rearrangement uses TRBV5-1 and TRBJ2-1, with no clear D. The CDR3 is made up of 15 amino acids. CDR1 and CDR2 (germline): SGHRS, YFSETQ. The V end lost 1 base, the J end lost 0 bases, and 8 bases lay between the germline ends. CDR3 sequence: CASSLNLGSYNEQFF. CDR3 bases: TGCGCCAGCAGCTTGAACCTAGGCTCCTACAATGAGCAGTTCTTC.

In nucleotides, the CDR3 is TGTGCCATCAGTGAGCTGGGGACAGGGGCTACCTACGAGCAGTACTTC. Protein product: CAISELGTGATYEQYF. The chain recombines TRBV10-3 with TRBJ2-7; 10 nucleotides line up with TRBD1. This CDR3 has 16 amino acids. Germline values: CDR1 ENHRY, CDR2 SYGVKD. Trimming at V came to 2 bases and at J to 2 bases, leaving 6 bases not matched to a gene.